The clone carrying this T cell receptor beta chain was seen ten or more times. Its antigen is undetermined. The record originates from a study of T-cell reconstitution after alpha-beta-depleted transplantation in children. Unique molecular identifiers were incorporated during preparation of the TCRbeta library. TCRdb re-called the PCR reads through MiXCR, storing one row per CDR3 protein. The table shows 200,000 to 250,000 distinct CDR3 sequences, with roughly 11% occurring only once. This CDR3 contains 15 residues. Germline V CDR1 and CDR2: SGHTA, FQGNSA. V trimming: 5 bases; J trimming: 9 bases; junction bases outside the gene matches: 8. Findings and limits, study-wide: After one year, T-cell counts and TCRbeta diversity mostly came from new T cells.

The chain uses TRBV7-2 and TRBJ2-1; TRBD1 agrees at 12 bases. This clonotype originated in a child under two years old with acute myeloid leukemia, due to receive a stem cell transplant. Specimen: PBMCs, collected before TCRalphabeta/CD19-depleted stem cell transplant. The CDR3 region has the DNA TGTGCCAGCAGCCTCCCGGGACAGGGGGCTGTTGAGCAGTTCTTC. This encodes CASSLPGQGAVEQFF. The full variable domain, with the rest looked up from reference TRBV7-2 and TRBJ2-1, is GAGVSQSPSNKVTEKGKDVELRCDPISGHTALYWYRQSLGQGLEFLIYFQGNSAPDKSGLPSDRFSAERTGGSVSTLTIQRTQQEDSAVYLCASSLPGQGAVEQFFGPGTRLTVL.